The clone carrying this T cell receptor (beta chain) has only a few counts. The antigen is unknown. The germline V gene has CDR1 SEHNR and CDR2 FQNEAQ (reference sequence). This CDR3 has 13 amino acids. V lost 7 bases and J lost 3; bases outside the gene matches: 5. TCRdb reprocessed the reads via MiXCR and lists one record per CDR3 protein. In the table there are 700,000 to 950,000 distinct CDR3 sequences, approximately 29% of which are singletons. This entry belongs to a study of T cell repertoires in cytomegalovirus infection. Whole-study context: Recently described HLA-C-restricted plus well-studied HLA-B-restricted CMV epitopes were used. Signatures in public TCR beta sequences pointed to both CMV infection and matching HLA type.

Study-level findings and limits: Identification of carriers of CMV plus the relevant HLA was achieved through cumulative public TCR beta family frequency. Clonotypes of TCR beta that were HLA-C-restricted and CMV-specific dominated the ex vivo response.

The TCR was taken from a human donor in good health (CMV status not recorded). Some clones in this sample may be carry-over from other donors' samples. Sequenced material: cultured CD8+ T cells from PBMCs, taken from culture after CMV antigen stimulation. The V call is TRBV7-9, the J call TRBJ2-7, with 8 bases aligning to TRBD2. DNA of the CDR3: TGTGCCAGCAACCCGGGAGGGGGCTACGAGCAGTACTTC. Amino acids: CASNPGGGYEQYF.